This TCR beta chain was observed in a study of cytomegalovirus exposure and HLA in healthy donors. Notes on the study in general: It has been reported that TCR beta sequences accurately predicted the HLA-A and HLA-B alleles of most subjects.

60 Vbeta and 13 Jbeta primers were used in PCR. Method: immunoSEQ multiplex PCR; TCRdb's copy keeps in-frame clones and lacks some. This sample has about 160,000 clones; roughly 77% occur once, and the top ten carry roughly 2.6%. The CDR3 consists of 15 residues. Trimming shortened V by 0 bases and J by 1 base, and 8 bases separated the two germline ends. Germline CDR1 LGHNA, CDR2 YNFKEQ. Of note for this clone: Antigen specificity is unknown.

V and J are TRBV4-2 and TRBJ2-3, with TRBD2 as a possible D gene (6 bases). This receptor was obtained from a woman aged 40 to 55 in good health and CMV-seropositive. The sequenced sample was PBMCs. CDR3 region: CASSQETGGTDTQYF. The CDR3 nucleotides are TGTGCCAGCAGCCAAGAGACGGGAGGCACAGATACGCAGTATTTT.